These T cell receptor beta chains were read from a single sample in a study of cytomegalovirus exposure and HLA in healthy donors. Some clones are missing from TCRdb's copy, which holds only in-frame ones; the method was immunoSEQ multiplex PCR. The data show 250,000 to 350,000 clones, around 86% seen once. Sequencing was done on a sample of PBMCs. The receptors come from a man in his forties in good health and CMV-seropositive. The CDR3 runs from the conserved cysteine through the conserved F or W. Only some rows state a clone size, as once, few, many or a class for expanded clones.

length,V,J,size,CDR3
14,TRBV5-1,TRBJ2-3,NA,CASSGRQGTDTQYF
13,TRBV9,TRBJ2-1,NA,CASSVLPYNEQFF
13,TRBV4-1,TRBJ1-1,few,CASSQDRGPEAFF
14,TRBV11-2,TRBJ2-1,once,CASSLGVGGNEQFF
18,TRBV27,TRBJ2-2,NA,CASSSETGLPMNTGELFF
18,TRBV27,TRBJ2-1,NA,CASSLLGAGLGAYNEQFF
13,TRBV2,TRBJ1-1,NA,CASSEEEGTEAFF
16,TRBV5-1,TRBJ1-2,NA,CASSLEGTGVGYGYTF
17,TRBV28,TRBJ2-6,NA,CASRVIGHPSGANVLTF
15,TRBV28,TRBJ1-5,few,CASSSTGARNQPQHF
15,TRBV29-1,TRBJ2-1,NA,CSARGGLAGDNEQFF
14,TRBV5-5,TRBJ2-5,NA,CASSLSLARETQYF
17,TRBV30,TRBJ1-3,NA,CAWSVYGTGAATDTIYF
15,TRBV6-5,TRBJ2-4,NA,CASSFLAGDRNIQYF
16,TRBV10-1,TRBJ1-3,NA,CASSESNRVKLSTIYF
14,TRBV7-3,TRBJ2-2,few,CASSSTVAGGELFF
17,TRBV25-1,TRBJ2-5,NA,CASSESASGAFQETQYF
15,TRBV2,TRBJ2-7,NA,CASSWTSGDSYEQYF
11,TRBV20-1,TRBJ2-7,NA,CTTGGPYEQYF
13,TRBV30,TRBJ1-1,once,CAWSVVRGTEAFF
12,TRBV27,TRBJ2-7,NA,CASSLSSHEQYF
13,TRBV10-3,TRBJ1-5,NA,CAISQGVAQPQHF
14,TRBV5-1,TRBJ2-2,NA,CASSLAGRGGELFF
13,TRBV29-1,TRBJ2-4,NA,CSVLQRQKNIQYF
14,TRBV6-1,TRBJ2-1,NA,CASSELAAYNEQFF
14,TRBV30,TRBJ2-5,NA,CAWSPGWVQETQYF
19,TRBV23-1,TRBJ2-2,NA,CASSHFDGTVLCDAGELFF
15,TRBV5-1,TRBJ1-5,NA,CASSYRGSSNQPQHF
14,TRBV5-1,TRBJ2-7,once,CASSLEVRVDEQYF
12,TRBV7-9,TRBJ2-5,NA,CASSSAGETQYF
17,TRBV10-3,TRBJ1-1,NA,CAISALGTTEVNTEAFF
14,TRBV19,TRBJ2-1,NA,CASSPGLAVNEQFF
16,TRBV6-5,TRBJ2-3,NA,CASSYTLAGRADTQYF
14,TRBV9,TRBJ2-3,NA,CASSVGGLADTQYF
16,TRBV7-3,TRBJ2-5,NA,CASSSPGTSGKETQYF
15,TRBV21-1,TRBJ1-4,NA,CASRNPRRDRGALFF
14,TRBV19,TRBJ1-3,NA,CASRNRGSGNTIYF
15,TRBV7-9,TRBJ2-5,NA,CASSWGQGRGGTQYF
15,TRBV28,TRBJ2-7,NA,CASSLSLQGSYEQYF
12,TRBV7-6,TRBJ2-1,NA,CASSSQGDEQFF
13,TRBV9,TRBJ2-7,NA,CASKGASSYEQYF
11,TRBV10-3,NA,NA,CAISPAYEQYF
13,TRBV2,TRBJ2-1,NA,CASSDREVNEQFF
13,TRBV9,TRBJ2-7,NA,CASSEGTSGEQYF
15,TRBV7-9,TRBJ1-5,NA,CSSSLAGASNQPQHF
14,TRBV7-9,TRBJ2-1,NA,CASNIQGADNEQFF
15,TRBV6-5,TRBJ1-4,few,CASSYSGGGDEKLFF
16,TRBV4-1,TRBJ1-1,few,CASSQDRPGMNTEAFF